The 20 T cell receptor beta chains in this list originate from one sample, sequenced in a study of blood T cell repertoires in COVID-19. The table came from immunoSEQ multiplex PCR; TCRdb's copy has only in-frame clones and leaves some out. The repertoire includes roughly 330,000 clones, nearly 90% of them detected once, and 5.5% to 6% sits in the top ten. Specimen: PBMCs or T cells enriched from blood (not recorded which). These receptors were taken from a woman between 25 and 40 years old who had recovered from COVID-19.

The chain is built from TRBV29-1 and TRBJ1-1; tentative D call: TRBD1 (5 bases). Germline V gene lookup returns CDR1 SQVTM and CDR2 ANQGSEA. V lost 7 bases, J lost 6 bases, and 30 bases lay in between. This CDR3 region has 17 residues. The CDR3 nucleotides read TGCAGCGCCACGAACTCGGTGGGACTCCGCTCGGGGGCTGAAGCTTTCTTT. This sequence encodes CSATNSVGLRSGAEAFF.

This chain uses TRBV6-5 with TRBJ1-6; perhaps TRBD1 as D (6 bases). Trimming took off 7 bases at V and 6 bases at J, with 13 bases between the two ends. Germline V gives CDR1 MNHEY, CDR2 SVGAGI. The CDR3 spans 14 residues. CDR3 in amino acids: CASNTRTVNSPLHF. The CDR3 DNA reads as TGTGCCAGCAACACGAGGACAGTTAATTCACCCCTCCACTTT.

This clone was counted once. V gene TRBV7-9 combines with J gene TRBJ1-5, with D perhaps TRBD1 (6 bases). There are 13 residues in the CDR3. Germline loops: CDR1 SEHNR, CDR2 FQNEAQ (reference sequence). Trimming removed 5 bases at V and 8 bases at J, with 13 bases between. CDR3: CASSPREGEPQHF. The DNA for the CDR3 is TGTGCCAGCAGCCCACGTGAGGGGGAGCCCCAGCATTTT.

This rearrangement joins TRBV11-2 to TRBJ2-7; 10 bases match TRBD1. V gave up 1 base and J gave up 3 bases; unmatched junction bases: 6. The CDR3 loop spans 16 amino acids. From germline, CDR1 is SGHAT and CDR2 FQNNGV. DNA of the CDR3: TGTGCCAGCAGCTTAGCCCGGGACAGGGGTAGCTACGAGCAGTACTTC. This translates into CASSLARDRGSYEQYF.

The chain carries TRBV6-4 and TRBJ1-4; D not certain. The CDR3 sequence is 15 residues long. V was shortened by 7 bases and J by 7 bases, with 19 bases between the two germline ends. CDR1 is MRHNA and CDR2 is SNTAGT in the germline V gene. CDR3: CASTPVSGFGEKLFF. CDR3 sequence (DNA): TGTGCCAGCACCCCTGTGTCGGGGTTCGGTGAAAAACTGTTTTTT.

The J gene is TRBJ2-7, the V gene TRBV18, with a tentative D call TRBD2 (6 bases). With 3 bases removed from V and 3 bases from J, the gap between germline ends came to 24 bases. CDR3 length: 18 amino acids. Germline V CDR1 and CDR2: KGHSH, LQKENI. CDR3 sequence: CASSPSGRGYPWDYEQYF. The CDR3 DNA reads as TGTGCCAGCTCACCGTCGGGACGGGGGTACCCTTGGGACTACGAGCAGTACTTC.

J is TRBJ1-1 and V is TRBV12-3 or TRBV12-4; D call uncertain. V was trimmed by 5 bases and J by 1 base, leaving 8 bases between them. The CDR3 extends over 13 amino acids. The CDR3: CASSAGRNTEAFF. DNA of the CDR3: TGTGCCAGCAGTGCAGGCAGGAACACTGAAGCTTTCTTT.

The V and J genes are TRBV18 and TRBJ2-5; D perhaps matches TRBD2 (5 bases). This CDR3 comprises 14 residues. V lost 0 bases and J lost 5, with 10 bases in between. CDR1 is KGHSH, CDR2 LQKENI, per germline. The CDR3 reads CASSPPSSGETQYF. The CDR3 nucleotides are TGTGCCAGCTCACCACCAAGTTCGGGGGAGACCCAGTACTTC.

This clone has only one observation. V usage is TRBV5-1 and J usage is TRBJ2-5; D is possibly TRBD2 (6 bases). The CDR3 is 13 residues long. Trimming removed 5 bases from V and 3 bases from J, with 11 bases in between. Germline values: CDR1 SGHRS, CDR2 YFSETQ. CDR3 in amino acids: CASRPSGEETQYF. CDR3 DNA sequence: TGCGCCAGCAGGCCGTCGGGGGAAGAGACCCAGTACTTC.

The J gene is TRBJ1-2, the V gene TRBV5-1, with 9 nucleotides matching TRBD1. The germline CDR1 and CDR2 sequences are SGHRS and YFSETQ. V gave up 0 bases and J gave up 7 bases; unmatched junction bases: 7. This CDR3 is built from 15 residues. The CDR3 sequence is CASSLVEGTGRGYTF. DNA for the CDR3: TGCGCCAGCAGCTTGGTGGAGGGGACAGGGCGTGGCTACACCTTC. Based on the CDR3 plus reference TRBV5-1 and TRBJ1-2, the full variable domain is KAGVTQTPRYLIKTRGQQVTLSCSPISGHRSVSWYQQTPGQGLQFLFEYFSETQRNKGNFPGRFSGRQFSNSRSEMNVSTLELGDSALYLCASSLVEGTGRGYTFGSGTRLTVV.

The chain uses TRBV27 and TRBJ2-7; D ambiguous. The length of the CDR3 is 13 residues. V lost 3 bases and J 2 bases, leaving 8 bases between the germline ends. Germline CDR1 reads MNHEY; CDR2 reads SMNVEV (reference sequence). Written as DNA, the CDR3 is TGTGCCAGCAGTTTGATGGCCACCTACGAGCAGTACTTC. Protein sequence: CASSLMATYEQYF.

This sequence joins TRBV6-2 or TRBV6-3 and TRBJ2-4, with D perhaps matching TRBD2 (6 bases). This CDR3 spans 17 amino acids. CDR1 is MNHEY, CDR2 SVGEGT, per germline. Trimming pared 2 bases from V and 0 bases from J, leaving 14 bases between. The CDR3 nucleotides read TGTGCCAGCAGTTACCCATCTGGGGGACTAGCCAAAAACATTCAGTACTTC. The encoded protein is CASSYPSGGLAKNIQYF.

This chain uses TRBV2 with TRBJ1-4; TRBD1 matches at 9 bases. Germline assignment: CDR1 SNHLY and CDR2 FYNNEI. J lost 6 bases, V lost 7 bases, and 3 bases had no gene match. There are 13 residues in the CDR3. CDR3 nucleotide sequence: TGTGCCAGCAAAAGGGACAGGGATGAAAAACTGTTTTTT. Residues: CASKRDRDEKLFF.

The chain has TRBV5-5 and TRBJ1-1, with D hard to call. The CDR3 length is 15 residues. Between the trimmed V and J ends, which lost 2 bases and 0 bases, there was a span of 11 bases. Germline loops: CDR1 SGHKS, CDR2 YYEKEE (reference sequence). CDR3 loop: CASSFSSGMNTEAFF. The CDR3 coding sequence is TGTGCCAGCAGCTTTAGTTCCGGTATGAACACTGAAGCTTTCTTT.

This chain uses TRBV7-9 with TRBJ2-2; 8 bases fit TRBD2. CDR1 is SEHNR and CDR2 is FQNEAQ in the germline V gene (reference sequence). This CDR3 is 17 amino acids long. The junction had 9 bases not matched to a gene; V was cut back by 5 bases and J by 1 base. The CDR3 region is CASSLSGLAGNTGELFF. In DNA, the CDR3 is TGTGCCAGCAGCCTCTCCGGGCTAGCGGGGAACACCGGGGAGCTGTTTTTT.

The CDR3 DNA reads as TGTGCCAGCAGCCCCCCCGGCGGGGGCGGTGGCTATGGCTACACCTTC. Protein: CASSPPGGGGGYGYTF. This rearrangement joins TRBV9 to TRBJ1-2, with D perhaps matching TRBD1 (6 bases). Trimming took 4 bases from V and 4 from J, leaving 20 bases between them. The CDR3 covers 16 residues. The germline CDR1 and CDR2 sequences are SGDLS and YYNGEE.

This clone was recorded once. This rearrangement joins TRBV5-5 to TRBJ2-7; 10 nucleotides align to TRBD2. CDR3 length: 16 amino acids. The germline V gene encodes CDR1 SGHKS and CDR2 YYEKEE (reference sequence). V lost 4 bases and J lost 5; bases outside the gene matches: 12. CDR3 residues: CASSPLAGALSHEQYF. CDR3 DNA sequence: TGTGCCAGCAGCCCTCTAGCGGGGGCCTTAAGCCACGAGCAGTACTTC.

This clone appeared a single time. This chain links TRBV19 with TRBJ1-3, with D unresolved. This CDR3 comprises 11 residues. Germline V gene data show CDR1 as LNHDA and CDR2 as SQIVND (reference sequence). V lost 11 bases and J lost 0, with 5 bases in between. CDR3 nucleotides: TGTGCCGCCGGCTCTGGAAACACCATATATTTT. This encodes CAAGSGNTIYF.

This chain connects TRBV18 to TRBJ1-1, with 7 bases that match TRBD1. V lost 1 base, J lost 0 bases, and 5 bases stayed unmatched. The V gene's germline CDR1 is KGHSH and CDR2 LQKENI. The CDR3 has 16 amino acids. This CDR3 reads CASSPQLTGMNTEAFF. DNA of the CDR3: TGTGCCAGCTCACCACAATTGACAGGGATGAACACTGAAGCTTTCTTT.

V gene TRBV9 combines with J gene TRBJ2-2, with TRBD2 matching 7 bases. The CDR3 is 15 residues long. Losses at the gene ends were 4 bases for V and 4 bases for J; bases not matched to a gene: 7. In germline, CDR1 is SGDLS, CDR2 YYNGEE. The CDR3 nucleotides are TGTGCCAGCAGCCCCCTGGAGCGGGGCACCGGGGAGCTGTTTTTT. Its translation: CASSPLERGTGELFF.